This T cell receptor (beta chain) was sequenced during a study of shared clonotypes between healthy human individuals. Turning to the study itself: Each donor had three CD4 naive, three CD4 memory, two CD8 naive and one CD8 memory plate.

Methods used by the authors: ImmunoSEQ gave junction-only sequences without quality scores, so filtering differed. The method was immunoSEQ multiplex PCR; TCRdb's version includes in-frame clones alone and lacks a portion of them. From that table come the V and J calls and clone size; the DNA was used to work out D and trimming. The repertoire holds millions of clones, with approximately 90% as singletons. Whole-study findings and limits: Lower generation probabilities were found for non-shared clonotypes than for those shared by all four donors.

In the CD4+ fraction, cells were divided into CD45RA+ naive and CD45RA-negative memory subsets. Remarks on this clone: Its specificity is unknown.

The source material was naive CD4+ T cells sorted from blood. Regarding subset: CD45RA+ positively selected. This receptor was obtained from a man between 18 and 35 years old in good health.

The CDR3 here is CASSQPGRGPYNEQFF. The CDR3 DNA follows: TGCGCCAGCAGCCAACCGGGACGGGGTCCCTACAATGAGCAGTTCTTC. This rearrangement joins TRBV4-1 to TRBJ2-1; either TRBD1 or TRBD2 may fit D (5 bases each). Germline V gives CDR1 MGHRA, CDR2 YSYEKL. The CDR3 totals 16 residues. The germline V and J ends were trimmed by 2 bases and 2 bases, with 13 bases remaining between them.